A single sample gave rise to the 17 T cell receptor beta chains below, sequenced in a study of vaccination effects on CD4 cells after COVID-19 (dated by TCRdb to 2021 to 2024). After 10 to 11 days of culture, CD4+ T cells were isolated with the EasySep CD4+ T cell isolation kit. Their antigens are not known. Libraries were prepared through the immunoSEQ multiplex PCR assay. In TCRdb, the immuneACCESS table is reduced to in-frame sequences with V and J assigned. These tables do not hold every clone; where another copy was compared, an unresolved V gene accounts for under half, and the others remain unexplained. In this sample the table shows about 66,000 clones, 70% to 85% of which occur a single time. The ten largest clones capture under 30% of the sample. The specimen comprised CD4+ T cells from PBMCs cultured without peptide, sampled before COVID-19 vaccination. These receptors all come from a human donor who had a prior SARS-CoV-2 infection.

This chain links TRBV4-2 with TRBJ2-3; 10 bases align to TRBD2. Per germline, CDR1 LGHNA and CDR2 YNFKEQ. Unmatched junction bases numbered 7, after V lost 3 bases and J lost 4 bases. The CDR3 covers 16 residues. The CDR3 region is CASSHVQRGGPDTQYF. The CDR3 DNA is TGTGCCAGCAGCCACGTACAGCGGGGGGGCCCAGATACGCAGTATTTT.

V gene TRBV4-3 combines with J gene TRBJ2-3; D is undetermined. The CDR3 loop spans 13 amino acids. The V gene's germline CDR1 is LGHNA and CDR2 YSLEER. Trimming stripped 0 bases from V and 4 bases from J, with 5 bases between. The CDR3 is CASSQDFADTQYF. CDR3 nucleotides: TGCGCCAGCAGCCAAGATTTCGCAGATACGCAGTATTTT.

This rearrangement joins TRBV7-2 to TRBJ2-7; the D gene is possibly TRBD2 (8 bases). The V gene's germline CDR1 is SGHTA and CDR2 FQGNSA. This CDR3 contains 14 residues. CDR3 in amino acids: CAHNKAGDSHEQYF. CDR3 sequence (DNA): TGTGCTCACAATAAAGCGGGGGACAGCCACGAGCAGTACTTC.

The chain is built from TRBV2 and TRBJ2-7; a weak D match, TRBD1 (6 bases). This CDR3 region has 15 residues. V lost 7 bases and J lost 2, with 18 bases in between. Germline values: CDR1 SNHLY, CDR2 FYNNEI. This CDR3 is CASTLGQTTPYEQYF. The DNA for the CDR3 is TGTGCCAGCACCCTTGGACAGACGACTCCCTACGAGCAGTACTTC.

The V gene is TRBV10-2, the J gene TRBJ1-1; weak D call: TRBD1 (5 bases). Germline V CDR1 and CDR2: WSHSY, SAAADI. V was cut by 0 bases and J by 0 bases, with 17 bases left in between. This CDR3 comprises 18 residues. CDR3 region: CASSESFGAPGLNTEAFF. For the CDR3, the DNA is TGCGCCAGCAGTGAGTCCTTTGGGGCTCCCGGGCTGAACACTGAAGCTTTCTTT.

The CDR3 reads CAWSGFGSSAYNEQFF. CDR3 nucleotides: TGTGCCTGGAGTGGTTTCGGGAGCTCCGCCTACAATGAGCAGTTCTTC. This chain links TRBV30 with TRBJ2-1; perhaps TRBD2 as D (6 bases). V shed 1 base and J shed 2 bases, with 15 bases lying between them. The CDR3 runs 16 residues. Germline V gene sequence: CDR1 GTSNPN, CDR2 SVGIG (reference sequence). The full variable domain, completed using reference TRBV30 and TRBJ2-1, is SQTIHQWPATLVQPVGSPLSLECTVEGTSNPNLYWYRQAAGRGLQLLFYSVGIGQISSEVPQNLSASRPQDRQFILSSKKLLLSDSGFYLCAWSGFGSSAYNEQFFGPGTRLTVL.

The V and J genes are TRBV27 and TRBJ2-3; TRBD2 aligns across 12 bases. CDR1 is MNHEY and CDR2 is SMNVEV in the germline V gene (reference sequence). This CDR3 is built from 14 residues. With 7 bases clipped from V and 4 bases from J, the junction kept 3 bases outside the gene matches. The CDR3 loop reads CASTRLAGADTQYF. In nucleotides, the CDR3 is TGTGCCAGCACTCGACTAGCGGGAGCAGATACGCAGTATTTT.

The CDR3 DNA sequence: TGTGCCAGCAGCTGGGACCGGGCCCGCACAGATACGCAGTATTTT. This codes for CASSWDRARTDTQYF. V usage is TRBV7-8 and J usage is TRBJ2-3; D might be TRBD1 or TRBD2, each matching 5 bases. The V gene lost 4 bases and the J gene lost 1 base, with 12 bases spanning the gap. Germline CDR1 is SGHVS and CDR2 is FQNEAQ. The CDR3 is made up of 15 amino acids.

This clone was picked up a small number of times. This rearrangement joins TRBV5-4 to TRBJ1-4; 7 positions agree with TRBD1. Trimming cost V 4 bases and J 8 bases; bases outside gene matches: 8. Germline values: CDR1 SGHNT, CDR2 YYREEE (reference sequence). This CDR3 region has 14 residues. The CDR3 reads CASSIRQGGEKLFF. DNA of the CDR3: TGTGCCAGCAGCATTCGACAGGGTGGAGAAAAACTGTTTTTT.

The V call is TRBV19, the J call TRBJ2-5; 14 bases match TRBD2. Looked up from germline, CDR1 is LNHDA and CDR2 is SQIVND (reference sequence). J lost 7 bases, V lost 5 bases, and 9 bases had no gene match. This CDR3 has 16 residues. The CDR3 bases are TGTGCCAGTAGTTCATCGGGACTAGCGGGAGCAGGGACCCAGTACTTC. It is translated as CASSSSGLAGAGTQYF.

The chain combines TRBV19 with TRBJ1-4; TRBD1 might be the D (6 bases). There are 13 residues in the CDR3. Germline V gives CDR1 LNHDA, CDR2 SQIVND (reference sequence). V was trimmed by 8 bases and J by 7 bases, leaving 14 bases between them. CDR3 sequence reads: CASQGQVREKLFF. The CDR3 region has the DNA TGTGCCAGTCAGGGACAAGTCCGTGAAAAACTGTTTTTT.

The rearrangement uses TRBV11-3 and TRBJ2-3, with D possibly matching TRBD2 (6 bases). V was pared by 1 base and J by 1 base, with 12 bases between. This CDR3 has 16 amino acids. Per germline, CDR1 SGHNT and CDR2 YENEEA. Written as DNA, the CDR3 is TGTGCCAGCAGCTTAGGGATAGCGGCCGGCACAGATACGCAGTATTTT. This encodes CASSLGIAAGTDTQYF. Supplemented by reference TRBV11-3 and TRBJ2-3, the full variable domain reads EAGVVQSPRYKIIEKKQPVAFWCNPISGHNTLYWYLQNLGQGPELLIRYENEEAVDDSQLPKDRFSAERLKGVDSTLKIQPAELGDSAVYLCASSLGIAAGTDTQYFGPGTRLTVL.

This clone was counted only a few times. CDR3 bases: TGTGCCAGCAGTCCCCAAGGACAGGGATCAGGCTACACCTTC. This translates into CASSPQGQGSGYTF. J is TRBJ1-2 and V is TRBV6-2 or TRBV6-3; 8 bases are a match to TRBD1. Trimming cost V 5 bases and J 8 bases; bases outside gene matches: 10. The CDR3 is 14 amino acids. In germline, CDR1 is MNHEY, CDR2 SVGEGT.

The chain has TRBV7-2 and TRBJ2-7; 12 bases map to TRBD1. The germline V gene has CDR1 SGHTA and CDR2 FQGNSA. This CDR3 contains 14 residues. After removal of 5 bases from V and 5 bases from J, the junction contained 4 bases not matched to a gene. The CDR3 coding sequence is TGTGCCAGCAGCGTAGGGACAGGGGGCAACGAGCAGTACTTC. Translating gives CASSVGTGGNEQYF.

The genes are TRBV3-1 (or the pseudogene TRBV3-2) and TRBJ2-7; TRBD1 aligns across 11 bases. With 0 bases clipped from V and 7 bases from J, the junction kept 11 bases outside the gene matches. The CDR3 extends over 17 amino acids. Germline V gives CDR1 LGHDT, CDR2 YNNKEL (reference sequence). This CDR3 reads CASSQEFGDRGFLEQYF. As DNA, the CDR3 is TGTGCCAGCAGCCAAGAGTTCGGGGACAGGGGGTTTTTAGAGCAGTACTTC.

This chain joins TRBV11-2 and TRBJ2-7; no definite D call. Germline CDR1 is SGHAT and CDR2 is FQNNGV. This CDR3 is built from 14 residues. With 2 bases removed from V and 2 bases from J, the gap between germline ends came to 10 bases. This CDR3 is CASSLTLETYEQYF. The CDR3 DNA reads as TGTGCCAGCAGCTTAACTTTAGAGACCTACGAGCAGTACTTC.

The rearrangement links TRBV19 to TRBJ1-1; 7 nucleotides match TRBD1. Trimming cost V 6 bases and J 0 bases; bases outside gene matches: 1. From germline, CDR1 is LNHDA and CDR2 SQIVND (reference sequence). The CDR3 spans 13 residues. CDR3: CASRGQMNTEAFF. The CDR3 bases are TGTGCCAGTAGGGGACAGATGAACACTGAAGCTTTCTTT.